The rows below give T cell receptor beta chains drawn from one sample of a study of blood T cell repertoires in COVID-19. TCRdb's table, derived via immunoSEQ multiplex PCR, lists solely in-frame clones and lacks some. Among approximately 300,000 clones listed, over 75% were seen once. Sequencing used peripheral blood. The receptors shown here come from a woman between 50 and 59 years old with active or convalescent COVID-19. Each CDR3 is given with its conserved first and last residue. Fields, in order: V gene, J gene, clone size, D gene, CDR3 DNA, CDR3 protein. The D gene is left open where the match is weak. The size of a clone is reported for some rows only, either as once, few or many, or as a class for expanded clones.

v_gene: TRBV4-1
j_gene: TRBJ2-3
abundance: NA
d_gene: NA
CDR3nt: TGCGCCAGCAGCCAAGACCGTACAGATACGCAGTATTTT
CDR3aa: CASSQDRTDTQYF

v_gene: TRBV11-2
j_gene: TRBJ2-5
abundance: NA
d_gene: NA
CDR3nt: TGTGCCAGCAGCCCCTATTCGAGGGTCCAAGAGACCCAGTACTTC
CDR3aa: CASSPYSRVQETQYF

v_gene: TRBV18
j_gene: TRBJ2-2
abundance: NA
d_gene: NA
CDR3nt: TGTGCCAGCTCACCACTAATCGGAGAGGAGCTGTTTTTT
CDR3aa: CASSPLIGEELFF

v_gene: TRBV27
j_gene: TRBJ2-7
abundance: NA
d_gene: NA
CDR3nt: TGTGCCAGCAGTCGGGGACTGATAGCTTACGAGCAGTACTTC
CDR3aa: CASSRGLIAYEQYF

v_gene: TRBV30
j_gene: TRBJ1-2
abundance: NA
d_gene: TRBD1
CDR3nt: TGTGCCTGGAGTGTATCATTGGGCCCAGGGGGCTATGGCTACACCTTC
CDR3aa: CAWSVSLGPGGYGYTF

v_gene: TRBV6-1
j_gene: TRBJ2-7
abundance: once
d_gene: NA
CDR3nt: TGTGCCAGCAGTGAGAGGGGGAACTACGAGCAGTACTTC
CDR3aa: CASSERGNYEQYF

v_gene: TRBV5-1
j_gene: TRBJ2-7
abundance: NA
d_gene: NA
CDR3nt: TGCGCCAGCAGCTTGACTGACAGTGTCCTCTACGAGCAGTACTTC
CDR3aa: CASSLTDSVLYEQYF

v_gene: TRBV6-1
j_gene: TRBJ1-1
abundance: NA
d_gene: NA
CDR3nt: TGTGCCAGCAGGGACAGCTTGCGGAGCACTGAAGCTTTCTTT
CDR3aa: CASRDSLRSTEAFF

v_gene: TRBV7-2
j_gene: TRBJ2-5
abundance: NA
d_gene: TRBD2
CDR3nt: TGTGCCAGCAGCTTAGAACTAGCGGGAGGGAGCGTAAAAGAGACCCAGTACTTC
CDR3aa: CASSLELAGGSVKETQYF

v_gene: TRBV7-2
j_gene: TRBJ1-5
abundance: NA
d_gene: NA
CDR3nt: TGTGCCAGCACCCCGAGTGGGGGCGGGCAGCCCCAGCATTTT
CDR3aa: CASTPSGGGQPQHF

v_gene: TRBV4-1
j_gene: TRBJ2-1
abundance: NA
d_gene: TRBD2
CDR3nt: TGCGCCAGCAGCCCTAGCGGGGGGGCCTCCAATGAGCAGTTCTTC
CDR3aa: CASSPSGGASNEQFF

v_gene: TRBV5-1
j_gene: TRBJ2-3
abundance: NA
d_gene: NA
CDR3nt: TGCGCCAGCAGCTTGCAGGCGGGGTCCACAGATACGCAGTATTTT
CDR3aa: CASSLQAGSTDTQYF

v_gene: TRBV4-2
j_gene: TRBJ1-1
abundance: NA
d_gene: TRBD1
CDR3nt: TGTGCCAGCAGCCTTACAACAGGGGACACTGAAGCTTTCTTT
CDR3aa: CASSLTTGDTEAFF

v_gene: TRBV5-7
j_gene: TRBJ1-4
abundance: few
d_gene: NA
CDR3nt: TGTGCCAGCAGCCTACAAACAGGGTTGAGGGGTGAAAAACTGTTTTTT
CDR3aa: CASSLQTGLRGEKLFF

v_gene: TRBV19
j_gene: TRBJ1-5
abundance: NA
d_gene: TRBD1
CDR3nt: TGTGCCATTGGGACAGCGGGGGATCAGCCCCAGCATTTT
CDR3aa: CAIGTAGDQPQHF

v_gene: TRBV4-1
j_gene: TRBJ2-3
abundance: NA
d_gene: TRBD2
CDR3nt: TGCGCCAGCAGCGCGGGGGGCGGCACAGATACGCAGTATTTT
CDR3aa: CASSAGGGTDTQYF

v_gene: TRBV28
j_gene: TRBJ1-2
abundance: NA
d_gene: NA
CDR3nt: TGTGCCAGCAGGGGAGCAGGGGCGGTATACTATGGCTACACCTTC
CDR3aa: CASRGAGAVYYGYTF

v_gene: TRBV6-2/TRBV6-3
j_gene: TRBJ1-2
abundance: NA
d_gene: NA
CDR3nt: TGTGCCAGCAGTTACTCGTCTCCAGGCTATGGCTACACCTTC
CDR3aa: CASSYSSPGYGYTF

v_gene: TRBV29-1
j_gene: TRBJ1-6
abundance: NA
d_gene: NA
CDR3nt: TGCAGCGTTGCCTCAGGGAGGGATAATTCACCCCTCCACTTT
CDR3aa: CSVASGRDNSPLHF

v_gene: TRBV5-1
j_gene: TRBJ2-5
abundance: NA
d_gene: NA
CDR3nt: TGCGCCAGCAGCTTGGAGGTTGGTCCCGGAAGAGGCGAGACCCAGTACTTC
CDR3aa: CASSLEVGPGRGETQYF

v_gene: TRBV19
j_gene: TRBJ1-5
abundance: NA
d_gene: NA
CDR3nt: TGTGCCAGTATAGGGGCGGGGTTGAGCAATCAGCCCCAGCATTTT
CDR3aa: CASIGAGLSNQPQHF

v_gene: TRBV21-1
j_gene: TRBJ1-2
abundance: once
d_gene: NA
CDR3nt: TGTGCCAGCAGCAAAGCGCTTTTCGGGGGGGTCCCGCCAGGTAACTATGGCTACACCTTC
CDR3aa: CASSKALFGGVPPGNYGYTF

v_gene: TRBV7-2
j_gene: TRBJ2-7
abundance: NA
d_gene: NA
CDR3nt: TGTGCCAGCAGCGCTAGGAAGGCAGGGCCCAAGTCCTACGAGCAGTACTTC
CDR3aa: CASSARKAGPKSYEQYF

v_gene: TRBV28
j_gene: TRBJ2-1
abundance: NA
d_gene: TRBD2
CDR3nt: TGTGCCAGCAGTCCCCTGGGTAGCGGGTACCTTTTTCCCTACAATGAGCAGTTCTTC
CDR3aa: CASSPLGSGYLFPYNEQFF

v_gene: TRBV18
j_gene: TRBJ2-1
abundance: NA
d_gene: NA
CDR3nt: TGTGCCAGCTCACCTGGCTCGGAGAATGAGCAGTTCTTC
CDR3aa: CASSPGSENEQFF

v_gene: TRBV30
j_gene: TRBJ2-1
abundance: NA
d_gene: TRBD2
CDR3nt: TGTGGAGTACGGGGGGAGAGCTCCTACAATGAGCAGTTCTTC
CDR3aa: CGVRGESSYNEQFF

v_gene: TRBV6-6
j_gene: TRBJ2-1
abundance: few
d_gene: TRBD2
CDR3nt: TGTGCCAGCAGCCGAGGGACTAGCGGGAGGTACTACAATGAGCAGTTCTTC
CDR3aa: CASSRGTSGRYYNEQFF

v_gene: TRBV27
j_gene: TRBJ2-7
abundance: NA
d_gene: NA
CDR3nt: TGTGCCAGCAGTTTAGGCAGATGGTCCGGGTACGAGCAGTACTTC
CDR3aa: CASSLGRWSGYEQYF

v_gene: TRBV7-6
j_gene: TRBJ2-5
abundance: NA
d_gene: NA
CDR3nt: TGTGCCAGCAGCTTAACTAGGTTGGGAGACGGAGAGACCCAGTACTTC
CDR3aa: CASSLTRLGDGETQYF

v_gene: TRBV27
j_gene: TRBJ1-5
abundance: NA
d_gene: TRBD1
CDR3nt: TGTGCCAGCAGGCGCTCGGACAGGAGTAATCAGCCCCAGCATTTT
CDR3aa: CASRRSDRSNQPQHF

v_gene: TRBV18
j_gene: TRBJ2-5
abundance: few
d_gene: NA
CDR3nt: TGTGCCAGCTCACAGAGCACAGGGTCCGGAGAGACCCAGTACTTC
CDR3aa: CASSQSTGSGETQYF

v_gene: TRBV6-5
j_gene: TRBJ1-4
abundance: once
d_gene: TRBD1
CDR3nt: TGTGCCAGCAGTCCAATCCAGGGGGCTTTTGAAAAACTGTTTTTT
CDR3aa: CASSPIQGAFEKLFF